These 18 T cell receptor beta chains were all obtained from the same sample, sequenced in a study of T cell repertoires in cytomegalovirus infection. TCRdb recomputed calls from the reads with MiXCR, one row per CDR3 protein. Of under 250,000 distinct CDR3 sequences listed, roughly an eighth are singletons. What was sequenced was PBMCs. Source of these receptors: a human donor in good health (CMV status not recorded). Some clones in this sample may be carry-over from other donors' samples.

This clonotype was counted ten times or more. The chain carries TRBV7-2 and TRBJ2-1; D is unresolved. CDR1 is SGHTA, CDR2 FQGNSA, per germline. CDR3 length equals 12 residues. V shed 1 base and J shed 8 bases, with 6 bases lying between them. In DNA form, the CDR3 reads TGTGCCAGCAGCTTAGGACACTATGAGCAGTTCTTC. It codes for CASSLGHYEQFF.

The table lists this clonotype with many counts. The CDR3 DNA sequence: TGTGCCAGCAGCTTAGCTCCGGGGGAGGGCGTCAACGAGCAGTACTTC. Encoded protein: CASSLAPGEGVNEQYF. The rearrangement joins TRBV7-2 to TRBJ2-7, with 7 bases fitting TRBD2. This CDR3 spans 16 amino acids. Germline V gene data show CDR1 as SGHTA and CDR2 as FQGNSA. V was pared by 0 bases and J by 5 bases, with 10 bases of the junction left unmatched.

This clonotype was detected ten times or more. V is TRBV6-2 or TRBV6-3 and J is TRBJ2-7; 13 bases agree with TRBD2. The CDR3 has 16 residues. With 6 bases clipped from V and 3 bases from J, the junction kept 8 bases outside the gene matches. From germline, CDR1 is MNHEY and CDR2 SVGEGT. The CDR3 loop reads CASSRWTSGSHYEQYF. In nucleotides, the CDR3 is TGTGCCAGCAGCCGCTGGACTAGCGGGAGTCACTACGAGCAGTACTTC.

Ten or more counts support this clonotype. This rearrangement joins TRBV14 to TRBJ2-1; D not certain. This CDR3 has 15 amino acids. V was trimmed by 1 base and J by 0 bases, leaving 7 bases between them. The V gene's germline CDR1 is SGHDN and CDR2 FVKESK. For the CDR3, the DNA is TGTGCCAGCAGCCAAGGACGGAGCTCCTACAATGAGCAGTTCTTC. It codes for CASSQGRSSYNEQFF.

This chain links TRBV20-1 with TRBJ2-1; D tentatively reads TRBD1 or TRBD2 (5 bases each). Per the germline V gene, CDR1 is DFQATT and CDR2 is SNEGSKA (reference sequence). V lost 6 bases and J 4 bases, leaving 13 bases between the germline ends. The CDR3 extends over 13 amino acids. CDR3 sequence: CSATRDGYNEQFF. CDR3 sequence (DNA): TGCAGTGCGACCCGGGACGGTTACAATGAGCAGTTCTTC.

Within the sample, this clonotype is medium-sized. The chain is built from TRBV7-2 and TRBJ2-7, with D hard to call. With 5 bases removed from V and 3 bases from J, the gap between germline ends came to 14 bases. The CDR3 runs 14 residues. CDR1 SGHTA and CDR2 FQGNSA come from the germline V gene. The CDR3 DNA is TGTGCCAGCAGCCCGAGGCCTAGTAACTACGAGCAGTACTTC. Translating gives CASSPRPSNYEQYF.

This clonotype was found many times. The V and J genes are TRBV19 and TRBJ1-1, with D uncertain. Germline loops: CDR1 LNHDA, CDR2 SQIVND (reference sequence). The CDR3 has 13 residues. V was clipped by 3 bases and J by 2 bases, with 7 bases between them. The CDR3 sequence: CASSMNANTEAFF. In nucleotides, the CDR3 is TGTGCCAGTAGTATGAACGCTAACACTGAAGCTTTCTTT.

This sequence joins TRBV5-6 and TRBJ1-2; no definite D call. Trimming took off 4 bases at V and 6 bases at J, with 13 bases between the two ends. The germline V gene encodes CDR1 SGHDT and CDR2 YYEEEE. The length of the CDR3 is 13 residues. CDR3 sequence (DNA): TGTGCCAGCAGCCACCCCGCAGGAAATGGCTACACCTTC. Its protein is CASSHPAGNGYTF.

The chain uses TRBV6-5 and TRBJ2-7, with a weak D call TRBD1 (6 bases). The CDR3 contains 14 residues. The V gene's germline CDR1 is MNHEY and CDR2 SVGAGI. V shed 9 bases and J shed 5 bases, with 20 bases lying between them. In nucleotides, the CDR3 is TGTGCCAGTAGGAAACAGGGAGCAATCGACGAGCAGTACTTC. Translated: CASRKQGAIDEQYF.

This rearrangement joins TRBV6-4 to TRBJ2-3; 9 nucleotides match TRBD2. After removal of 4 bases from V and 1 base from J, the junction contained 3 bases not matched to a gene. This CDR3 region has 15 residues. CDR1 MRHNA and CDR2 SNTAGT come from the germline V gene. Written as DNA, the CDR3 is TGTGCCAGCAGTGTTAGCGGGGGCCGCACAGATACGCAGTATTTT. As protein: CASSVSGGRTDTQYF.

The genes are TRBV15 and TRBJ2-5; D not resolved. The CDR3 is 14 amino acids. Trimming shortened V by 0 bases and J by 4 bases, and 9 bases separated the two germline ends. Germline V gives CDR1 LNHNV, CDR2 YYDKDF (reference sequence). CDR3 region: CATSRDEIGETQYF. CDR3 DNA: TGTGCCACCAGCAGAGATGAGATAGGAGAGACCCAGTACTTC.

Many counts were recorded for this clonotype. The chain uses TRBV11-3 and TRBJ1-1; D not resolved. Between the trimmed V and J ends, which lost 4 bases and 2 bases, there was a span of 20 bases. The CDR3 sequence is 17 residues long. Germline V gives CDR1 SGHNT, CDR2 YENEEA. The CDR3 loop is CASSSLAPFGVNTEAFF. The CDR3 nucleotides read TGTGCCAGCAGCTCGTTAGCCCCTTTCGGGGTTAACACTGAAGCTTTCTTT.

At least ten counts were recorded for this clonotype. The genes are TRBV10-3 and TRBJ1-5; no clear D gene. The ends were cut back, 10 bases at V and 8 bases at J, with 15 bases in the middle. Per the germline V gene, CDR1 is ENHRY and CDR2 is SYGVKD. The CDR3 length is 12 residues. The CDR3 loop is CATAHGEEPQHF. The CDR3 region has the DNA TGTGCCACCGCCCATGGTGAGGAGCCCCAGCATTTT.

This clonotype turned up a few times. The V call is TRBV2, the J call TRBJ2-5; 9 bases are shared with TRBD2. CDR1 is SNHLY and CDR2 is FYNNEI in the germline V gene. The CDR3 is 17 residues long. V lost 6 bases to trimming and J lost 5 bases; unmatched junction nucleotides: 16. CDR3 nucleotides: TGTGCCAGCAGAGATCCCGTGGTAGCGGGAGTTGGGGAGACCCAGTACTTC. Translation gives CASRDPVVAGVGETQYF.

The genes are TRBV5-1 and TRBJ2-3; TRBD2 is a possible D gene (5 bases). In germline, CDR1 is SGHRS, CDR2 YFSETQ. The V and J ends lost 4 bases and 4 bases respectively, with 13 bases between them. This CDR3 is 14 amino acids long. DNA for the CDR3: TGCGCCAGCAGCCCCCCCCGTAGCGCAGATACGCAGTATTTT. Translated, it gives CASSPPRSADTQYF.

At least ten counts were recorded for this clonotype. This sequence joins TRBV14 and TRBJ2-1; no clear D. The CDR3 is 12 residues long. With 1 base removed from V and 10 bases from J, the gap between germline ends came to 8 bases. The germline CDR1 and CDR2 sequences are SGHDN and FVKESK. CDR3 region: CASSQATLEQFF. The CDR3 coding sequence is TGTGCCAGCAGCCAAGCTACGTTGGAGCAGTTCTTC. Filled out from reference TRBV14 and TRBJ2-1, the complete variable domain reads EAGVTQFPSHSVIEKGQTVTLRCDPISGHDNLYWYRRVMGKEIKFLLHFVKESKQDESGMPNNRFLAERTGGTYSTLKVQPAELEDSGVYFCASSQATLEQFFGPGTRLTVL.

The sample holds many counts of this clonotype. V is TRBV6-2 or TRBV6-3 and J is TRBJ2-7; D may be TRBD1 (5 bases). Trimming took 2 bases from V and 3 from J, leaving 11 bases between them. Looked up from germline, CDR1 is MNHEY and CDR2 is SVGEGT. CDR3 size: 14 residues. The DNA for the CDR3 is TGTGCCAGCAGTTACAACGGCAGGGTCTACGAGCAGTACTTC. Amino acid sequence: CASSYNGRVYEQYF.

This clonotype appeared a few times. The chain is built from TRBV25-1 and TRBJ1-4, with D tentatively TRBD1 (5 bases). The CDR3 extends over 19 amino acids. Germline V gene data show CDR1 as MGHDK and CDR2 as SYGVNS. Trimming took 3 bases from V and 8 from J, leaving 28 bases between them. CDR3 in amino acids: CASSETDSSRFGTREKLFF. The CDR3 coding sequence is TGTGCCAGCAGTGAGACCGACAGTAGCCGGTTTGGGACCCGAGAAAAACTGTTTTTT. Supplemented by reference TRBV25-1 and TRBJ1-4, the full variable domain reads EADIYQTPRYLVIGTGKKITLECSQTMGHDKMYWYQQDPGMELHLIHYSYGVNSTEKGDLSSESTVSRIRTEHFPLTLESARPSHTSQYLCASSETDSSRFGTREKLFFGSGTQLSVL.